The source of this T cell receptor beta chain is a study of post-analysis software for immune sequencing data. Whole-study findings and limits: Controls significantly exceeded multiple sclerosis patients in normalized Chao1 diversity. Five or six TRBV segments, TRBV5-6, TRBV5-1 and TRBV20-1 among them, were found more frequent in patients than controls. Under F measure analysis, samples from one preparation batch co-clustered strongly.

This clonotype occurred a few times. Its antigen remains unidentified. V was shortened by 4 bases and J by 7 bases, with 17 bases between the two germline ends. There are 15 residues in the CDR3. Germline V gene sequence: CDR1 SGHTA, CDR2 FQGTGA. Carried by the TCR beta cDNA libraries were unique molecular identifiers. From around 0.96 to 9.9 million T cells, 550,000 or so cDNA molecules were obtained. TCRdb re-derived calls from the PCR reads in MiXCR, one entry per CDR3 protein. Of 450,000 to 650,000 distinct CDR3 sequences in the sample, roughly 47% are singletons; the top ten hold about 1.5%. The rearrangement links TRBV7-3 to TRBJ2-1; D is perhaps TRBD2 (7 bases). Sequencing was done on a sample of blood. The sequence came from a girl between 10 and 17 years old with multiple sclerosis. DNA for the CDR3: TGTGCCAGCAGCTGGGGTCGGGGGGCCGGGAATGAGCAGTTCTTC. It yields the protein CASSWGRGAGNEQFF.